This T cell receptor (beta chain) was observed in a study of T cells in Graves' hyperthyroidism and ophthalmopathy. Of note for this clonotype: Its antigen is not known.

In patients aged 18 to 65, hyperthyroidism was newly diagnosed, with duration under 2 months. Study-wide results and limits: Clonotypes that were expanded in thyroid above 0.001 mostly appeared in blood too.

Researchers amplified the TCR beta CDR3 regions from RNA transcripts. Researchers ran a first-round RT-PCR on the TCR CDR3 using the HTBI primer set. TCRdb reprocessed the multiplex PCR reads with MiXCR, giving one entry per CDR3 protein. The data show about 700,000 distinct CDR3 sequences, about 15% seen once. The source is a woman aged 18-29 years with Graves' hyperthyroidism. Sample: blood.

The CDR3, as DNA: TGTGCCAGCAGGCCAACCGGGACAGGGTCGATAAGGACCCAGTACTTC. Protein: CASRPTGTGSIRTQYF. The chain carries TRBV28 and TRBJ2-5; 9 positions match TRBD1. The germline V gene has CDR1 MDHEN and CDR2 SYDVKM. J was trimmed by 7 bases and V by 6 bases; bases with no gene match: 15. The CDR3 runs to 16 residues.